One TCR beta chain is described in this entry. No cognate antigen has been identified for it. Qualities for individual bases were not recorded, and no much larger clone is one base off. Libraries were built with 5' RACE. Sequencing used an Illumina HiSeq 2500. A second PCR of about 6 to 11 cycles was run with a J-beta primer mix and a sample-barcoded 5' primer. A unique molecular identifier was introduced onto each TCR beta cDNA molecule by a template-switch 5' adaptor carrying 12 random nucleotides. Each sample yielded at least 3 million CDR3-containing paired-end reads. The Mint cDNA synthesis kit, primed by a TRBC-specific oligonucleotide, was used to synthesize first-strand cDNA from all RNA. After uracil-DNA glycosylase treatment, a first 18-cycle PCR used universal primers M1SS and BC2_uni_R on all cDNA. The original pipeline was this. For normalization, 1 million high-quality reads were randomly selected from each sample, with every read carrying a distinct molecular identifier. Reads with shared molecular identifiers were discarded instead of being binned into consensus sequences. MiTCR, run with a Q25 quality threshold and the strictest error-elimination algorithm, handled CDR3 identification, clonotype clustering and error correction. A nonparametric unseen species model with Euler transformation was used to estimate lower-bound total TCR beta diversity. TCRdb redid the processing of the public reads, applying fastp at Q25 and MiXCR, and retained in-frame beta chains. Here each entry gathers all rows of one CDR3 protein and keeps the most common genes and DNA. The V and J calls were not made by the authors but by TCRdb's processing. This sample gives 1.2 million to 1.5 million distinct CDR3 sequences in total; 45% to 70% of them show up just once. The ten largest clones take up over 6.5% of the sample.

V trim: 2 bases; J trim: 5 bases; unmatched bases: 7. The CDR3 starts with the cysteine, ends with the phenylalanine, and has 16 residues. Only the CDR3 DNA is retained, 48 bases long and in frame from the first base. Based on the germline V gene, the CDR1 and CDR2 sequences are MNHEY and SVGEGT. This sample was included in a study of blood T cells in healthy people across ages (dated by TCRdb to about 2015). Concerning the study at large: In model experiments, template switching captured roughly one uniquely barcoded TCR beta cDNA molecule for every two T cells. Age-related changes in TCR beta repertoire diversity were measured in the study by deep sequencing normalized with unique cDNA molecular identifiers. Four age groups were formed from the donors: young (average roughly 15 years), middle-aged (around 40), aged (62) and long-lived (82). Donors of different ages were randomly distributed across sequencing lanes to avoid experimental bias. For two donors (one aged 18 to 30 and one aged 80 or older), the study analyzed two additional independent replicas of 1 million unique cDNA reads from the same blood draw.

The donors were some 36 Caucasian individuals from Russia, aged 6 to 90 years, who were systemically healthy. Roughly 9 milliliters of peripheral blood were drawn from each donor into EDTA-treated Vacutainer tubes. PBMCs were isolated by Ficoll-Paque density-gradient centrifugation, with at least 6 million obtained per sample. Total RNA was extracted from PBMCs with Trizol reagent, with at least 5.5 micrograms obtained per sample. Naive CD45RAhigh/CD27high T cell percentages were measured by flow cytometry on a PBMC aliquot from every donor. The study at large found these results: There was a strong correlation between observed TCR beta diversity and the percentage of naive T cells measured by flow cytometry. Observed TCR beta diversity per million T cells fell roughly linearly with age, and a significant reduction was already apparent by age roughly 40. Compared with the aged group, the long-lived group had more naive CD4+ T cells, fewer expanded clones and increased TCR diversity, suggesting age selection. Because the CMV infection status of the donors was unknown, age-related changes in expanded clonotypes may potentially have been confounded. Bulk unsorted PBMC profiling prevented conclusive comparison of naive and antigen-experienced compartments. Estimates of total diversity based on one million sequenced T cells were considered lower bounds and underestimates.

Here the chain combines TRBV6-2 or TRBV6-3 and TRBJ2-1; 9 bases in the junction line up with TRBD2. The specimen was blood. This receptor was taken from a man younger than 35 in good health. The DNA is TGTGCCAGCAGTTACGAAGCGGGGGGACTTAACAATGAGCAGTTCTTC. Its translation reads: CASSYEAGGLNNEQFF.